There are a few counts of the clone carrying this T cell receptor beta chain. Its antigen is still unknown. This sample was included in a study of cytomegalovirus exposure and HLA in healthy donors. All the people who gave samples were healthy bone marrow donors. The PCR contained 60 Vbeta and 13 Jbeta primers. Sequencing used immunoSEQ multiplex PCR; TCRdb keeps in-frame clones, though not all of them. The sample comprises about 200,000 clones, approximately 78% of which are singletons, and 2.7% rests with the top ten. The CDR3 runs 13 residues. V was clipped by 0 bases and J by 5 bases, with 10 bases between them. Germline CDR1 and CDR2: GTSNPN and SVGIG (reference sequence). Study findings and constraints: There was a cluster of highly shared sequence variants that was likely a sequencing artifact. V- and J-gene trimming in TCR beta was tied to a missense DCLRE1C variant by an analysis performed later.

The chain is built from TRBV30 and TRBJ1-1; D might be TRBD1 (5 bases). The sample comprised PBMCs. The receptor was isolated from a middle-aged woman in good health and CMV-seronegative. CDR3: CAWSVYGGTEAFF. In DNA form, the CDR3 reads TGTGCCTGGAGTGTTTACGGGGGGACTGAAGCTTTCTTT.